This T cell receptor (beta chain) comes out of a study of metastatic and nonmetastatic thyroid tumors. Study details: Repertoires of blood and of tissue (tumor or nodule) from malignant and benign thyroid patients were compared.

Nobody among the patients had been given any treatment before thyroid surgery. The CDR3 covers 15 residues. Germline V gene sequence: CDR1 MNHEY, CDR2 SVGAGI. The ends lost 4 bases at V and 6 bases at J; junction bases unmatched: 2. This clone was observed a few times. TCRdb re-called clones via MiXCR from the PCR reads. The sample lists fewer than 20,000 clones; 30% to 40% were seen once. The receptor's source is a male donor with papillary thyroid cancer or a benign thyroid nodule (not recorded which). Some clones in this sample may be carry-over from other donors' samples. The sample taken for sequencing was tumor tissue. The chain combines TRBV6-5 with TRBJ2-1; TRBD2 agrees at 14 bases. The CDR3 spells CASSLTSGRANEQFF. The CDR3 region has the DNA TGTGCCAGCAGTTTGACTAGCGGGAGGGCCAATGAGCAGTTCTTC.